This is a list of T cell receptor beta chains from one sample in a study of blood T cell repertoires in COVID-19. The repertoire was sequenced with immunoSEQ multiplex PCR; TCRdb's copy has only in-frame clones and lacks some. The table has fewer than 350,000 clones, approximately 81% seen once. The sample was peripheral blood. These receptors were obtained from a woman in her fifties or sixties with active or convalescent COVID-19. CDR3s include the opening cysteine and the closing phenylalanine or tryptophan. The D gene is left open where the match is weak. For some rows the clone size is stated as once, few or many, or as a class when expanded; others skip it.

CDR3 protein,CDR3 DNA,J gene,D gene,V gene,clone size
CASSQDRTQGKLFF,TGTGCCAGCAGCCAAGATAGGACACAGGGAAAACTGTTTTTT,TRBJ1-4,-,TRBV3-1/TRBV3-2,-
CASSARGSYNEQFF,TGTGCCAGCAGCGCTAGGGGGAGTTACAATGAGCAGTTCTTC,TRBJ2-1,-,TRBV9,-
CASSVEPGQEAFF,TGTGCCAGCAGCGTAGAACCGGGACAGGAAGCTTTCTTT,TRBJ1-1,TRBD1,TRBV9,-
CASSRWGGGDYGYTF,TGTGCCAGCAGCCGTTGGGGCGGGGGGGACTATGGCTACACCTTC,TRBJ1-2,-,TRBV11-2,few
CASSQQGATKNIQYF,TGTGCCAGCAGCCAACAGGGGGCGACCAAAAACATTCAGTACTTC,TRBJ2-4,TRBD1,TRBV6-5,-
CASSPSPRGMHTEAFF,TGTGCCAGCAGCCCGAGTCCTAGAGGGATGCACACTGAAGCTTTCTTT,TRBJ1-1,-,TRBV7-3,once
CASSPGTGGHYGYTF,TGTGCCAGCAGCCCCGGGACAGGGGGGCACTATGGCTACACCTTC,TRBJ1-2,TRBD1,TRBV11-2,-
CASSFSGQGLTEAFF,TGTGCCAGCAGCTTCTCCGGACAGGGGTTGACTGAAGCTTTCTTT,TRBJ1-1,TRBD1,TRBV7-2,-
CASKNRANYGYTF,TGTGCCAGTAAAAACAGAGCTAACTATGGCTACACCTTC,TRBJ1-2,-,TRBV19,once
CASSYDPLREQYF,TGTGCCAGCAGCTATGATCCTCTACGAGAGCAGTACTTC,TRBJ2-7,-,TRBV5-5,-
CASSLVGADTEAFF,TGTGCCAGCAGCTTAGTGGGGGCTGACACTGAAGCTTTCTTT,TRBJ1-1,-,TRBV11-2,-
CASSQENRRAEAFF,TGCGCCAGCAGCCAAGAAAACAGGAGGGCTGAAGCTTTCTTT,TRBJ1-1,-,TRBV4-3,-
CASSPQSRGPLHF,TGTGCCAGCAGCCCACAAAGCCGAGGACCCCTCCACTTT,TRBJ1-6,-,TRBV7-2,-
CASSPTGQVLDEQYF,TGTGCCAGCTCACCAACGGGACAGGTGCTTGACGAGCAGTACTTC,TRBJ2-7,TRBD1,TRBV18,-
CASSLGPSRGLNEKLFF,TGTGCCAGCAGCTTAGGGCCTTCGCGGGGGCTAAATGAAAAACTGTTTTTT,TRBJ1-4,-,TRBV7-9,-
CASSRNGGANTEAFF,TGTGCCAGCAGCCGGAATGGGGGGGCGAACACTGAAGCTTTCTTT,TRBJ1-1,-,TRBV7-9,-
CASSPQQGVDGELFF,TGTGCCAGCAGTCCTCAACAGGGCGTTGACGGGGAGCTGTTTTTT,TRBJ2-2,-,TRBV11-3,-
CASTDPRVGNTEAFF,TGTGCCAGCACGGATCCCCGGGTCGGGAACACTGAAGCTTTCTTT,TRBJ1-1,-,TRBV28,-
CASRGQGTYEQYF,TGTGCCAGCAGAGGACAGGGCACCTACGAGCAGTACTTC,TRBJ2-7,TRBD1,TRBV5-4,once